The next 22 T cell receptor beta chains were all read from a single sample in a study of T cells in Graves' hyperthyroidism and ophthalmopathy. RNA transcripts provided the source from which TCR beta CDR3 regions were amplified. During a first-round RT-PCR of the TCR CDR3, the HTBI primer set was used. TCRdb re-derived calls from the multiplex PCR reads in MiXCR, one entry per CDR3 protein. This table has about 720,000 distinct CDR3 sequences, around 15% appearing once. The source material was blood. Source of these receptors: a man in his late teens or twenties with Graves' hyperthyroidism.

This clonotype has a handful of counts. The chain has TRBV5-5 and TRBJ2-7; 10 nucleotides match TRBD1. Trimming cost V 4 bases and J 4 bases; bases outside gene matches: 5. Per the germline V gene, CDR1 is SGHKS and CDR2 is YYEKEE (reference sequence). The CDR3 runs to 14 residues. CDR3 coding DNA: TGTGCCAGCAGCGTGAGGACAGGGGGTTACGAGCAGTACTTC. As protein: CASSVRTGGYEQYF.

This clonotype occurred many times. This rearrangement joins TRBV28 to TRBJ2-1, with a weak D call TRBD2 (6 bases). V shed 1 base and J shed 4 bases, with 14 bases lying between them. From germline, CDR1 is MDHEN and CDR2 SYDVKM. The CDR3 is made up of 16 amino acids. The CDR3 region has the DNA TGTGCCAGCAGTTTATTTCTCAGCGGGCCTTACAATGAGCAGTTCTTC. Translating gives CASSLFLSGPYNEQFF.

The rearrangement links TRBV19 to TRBJ2-2; tentatively, D is TRBD1 (6 bases). This CDR3 has 16 residues. Trimming took off 3 bases at V and 4 bases at J, with 15 bases between the two ends. CDR1 LNHDA and CDR2 SQIVND come from the germline V gene (reference sequence). This CDR3 is CASSMWGRLSTGELFF. In DNA form, the CDR3 reads TGTGCCAGTAGTATGTGGGGGCGGCTGTCCACCGGGGAGCTGTTTTTT.

The chain is built from TRBV9 and TRBJ2-7; perhaps D is TRBD1 or TRBD2 (5 bases each). The CDR3 contains 13 residues. Germline assignment: CDR1 SGDLS and CDR2 YYNGEE. The germline V and J ends were trimmed by 2 bases and 4 bases, with 10 bases remaining between them. CDR3 sequence reads: CASSVGVAYEQYF. The DNA of the CDR3 is TGTGCCAGCAGCGTGGGGGTGGCGTACGAGCAGTACTTC.

This clonotype came up a few times. CDR3 in DNA: TGTGCCAGCGCGGGGGTGAACACTGAAGCTTTCTTT. This sequence encodes CASAGVNTEAFF. The J gene is TRBJ1-1, the V gene TRBV11-3, with D tentatively TRBD1 (5 bases). V gave up 8 bases and J gave up 0 bases, with 7 bases separating them. The germline V gene encodes CDR1 SGHNT and CDR2 YENEEA. There are 12 residues in the CDR3.

On this clonotype: A read error is possible here, since a much larger clone lies one base away. This chain uses TRBV2 with TRBJ1-2; TRBD1 might be the D (5 bases). CDR1 is SNHLY, CDR2 FYNNEI, per germline. CDR3 length: 11 residues. CDR3 region: CVSARDYGYTF. Here the CDR3 DNA reads TGTGTCAGCGCCAGGGACTATGGCTACACCTTC.

This clonotype has at least ten counts. This chain links TRBV20-1 with TRBJ2-7; no firm D call. This CDR3 has 15 amino acids. Trimming took 0 bases from V and 0 from J, leaving 12 bases between them. CDR1 and CDR2 (germline): DFQATT, SNEGSKA (reference sequence). CDR3 amino acids: CSARDARKSSYEQYF. In nucleotides, the CDR3 is TGCAGTGCTAGAGATGCGCGGAAGAGCTCCTACGAGCAGTACTTC.

This clonotype has at least ten counts. The rearrangement joins TRBV6-1 to TRBJ1-1; maybe TRBD1 (6 bases). Trimming left V 7 bases short and J 4 bases short, with 19 bases between. The CDR3 extends over 15 amino acids. In germline, CDR1 is MNHNS, CDR2 SASEGT. The CDR3 spells CASTGQRGVGTEAFF. DNA for the CDR3: TGTGCCAGCACCGGACAGAGGGGTGTGGGCACTGAAGCTTTCTTT.

This chain connects TRBV18 to TRBJ1-5; D gene unclear. Deletions cut 1 base from V and 4 bases from J, with 11 bases between. CDR1 is KGHSH, CDR2 LQKENI, per germline. CDR3 length: 15 residues. CDR3 nucleotide sequence: TGTGCCAGCTCACCACAGGCAGGAGGGAATCAGCCCCAGCATTTT. Its protein is CASSPQAGGNQPQHF.

This clonotype has a handful of counts. The chain combines TRBV19 with TRBJ2-1; TRBD1 matches 7 bases. The CDR3 is 15 residues long. V lost 5 bases to trimming and J lost 6 bases; unmatched junction nucleotides: 10. Germline CDR1 LNHDA, CDR2 SQIVND (reference sequence). The CDR3 loop is CASSPRQGPRNEQFF. The CDR3 DNA reads as TGTGCCAGTAGTCCCAGACAGGGTCCACGCAATGAGCAGTTCTTC.

This clonotype was counted at least ten times. The chain joins TRBV10-3 to TRBJ2-3; tentatively, D is TRBD2 (5 bases). The V gene's germline CDR1 is ENHRY and CDR2 SYGVKD. The CDR3 is 15 residues long. V was pared by 7 bases and J by 0 bases, with 14 bases between. CDR3 loop: CAITEGLLSTDTQYF. CDR3 DNA: TGTGCCATCACCGAAGGACTGCTGAGCACAGATACGCAGTATTTT.

This sequence joins TRBV27 and TRBJ2-7, with 11 nucleotides matching TRBD2. This CDR3 is 14 amino acids long. Germline values: CDR1 MNHEY, CDR2 SMNVEV (reference sequence). V gave up 6 bases and J gave up 6 bases; unmatched junction bases: 7. The CDR3 DNA is TGTGCCAGCAGGGAGCTAGCGGGAGGCGGCGAGCAGTACTTC. Translation gives CASRELAGGGEQYF.

This clonotype has a count of ten or more. This chain links TRBV30 with TRBJ1-1; D might be TRBD1 (5 bases). Germline V gives CDR1 GTSNPN, CDR2 SVGIG (reference sequence). CDR3 size: 15 residues. The V end lost 5 bases, the J end lost 4 bases, and 20 bases lay between the germline ends. The CDR3 nucleotides are TGTGCCTGGTCATCTTACAGGTACGGAGGCACTGAAGCTTTCTTT. Translated, it gives CAWSSYRYGGTEAFF.

This clonotype occurred many times. The rearrangement joins TRBV7-9 to TRBJ2-1; D is unresolved. The CDR3 covers 11 residues. The germline gives CDR1 SEHNR, CDR2 FQNEAQ (reference sequence). Deletions cut 5 bases from V and 9 bases from J, with 8 bases between. The CDR3 DNA is TGTGCCAGCAGCCTCGGATTTGAGCAGTTCTTC. Translation gives CASSLGFEQFF. The variable domain in full, with the rest retrieved from reference TRBV7-9 and TRBJ2-1, is DTGVSQNPRHKITKRGQNVTFRCDPISEHNRLYWYRQTLGQGPEFLTYFQNEAQLEKSRLLSDRFSAERPKGSFSTLEIQRTEQGDSAMYLCASSLGFEQFFGPGTRLTVL.

CDR3 in amino acids: CASSKQPNTEAFF. As DNA, the CDR3 is TGTGCCAGCAGCAAACAGCCGAACACTGAAGCTTTCTTT. The chain couples TRBV6-1 to TRBJ1-1; D is uncertain. Germline V gives CDR1 MNHNS, CDR2 SASEGT. The CDR3 spans 13 residues. V was shortened by 6 bases and J by 1 base, with 9 bases between the two germline ends.

The chain couples TRBV6-2 or TRBV6-3 to TRBJ2-4, with 16 bases identical to TRBD2. This CDR3 region has 17 residues. With 6 bases clipped from V and 2 bases from J, the junction kept 4 bases outside the gene matches. Per germline, CDR1 MNHEY and CDR2 SVGEGT. For the CDR3, the DNA is TGTGCCAGCAGGGGACTAGCGGGAGGGTGGACCAAAAACATTCAGTACTTC. This encodes CASRGLAGGWTKNIQYF.

The chain combines TRBV4-1 with TRBJ2-2; D unresolved. Between the trimmed V and J ends, which lost 2 bases and 7 bases, there was a span of 11 bases. Germline CDR1 and CDR2: MGHRA and YSYEKL. CDR3 length: 14 residues. CDR3 amino acids: CASSQIMWDGELFF. CDR3 nucleotide sequence: TGCGCCAGCAGCCAAATAATGTGGGACGGGGAGCTGTTTTTT.

This clonotype was recorded a few times. This chain connects TRBV7-9 to TRBJ2-7, with 7 bases lining up with TRBD2. This CDR3 comprises 13 residues. Germline CDR1 reads SEHNR; CDR2 reads FQNEAQ (reference sequence). The junction had 9 bases not matched to a gene; V was cut back by 6 bases and J by 7 bases. CDR3 DNA sequence: TGTGCCAGCAGGAGTAGCGGGTCCGGGGAGCAGTACTTC. Translated, it gives CASRSSGSGEQYF. Full variable domain (remainder filled in from reference TRBV7-9 and TRBJ2-7): DTGVSQNPRHKITKRGQNVTFRCDPISEHNRLYWYRQTLGQGPEFLTYFQNEAQLEKSRLLSDRFSAERPKGSFSTLEIQRTEQGDSAMYLCASRSSGSGEQYFGPGTRLTVT.

This clonotype was counted a few times. The rearrangement links TRBV7-9 to TRBJ2-2; D is uncertain. Germline values: CDR1 SEHNR, CDR2 FQNEAQ (reference sequence). This CDR3 contains 16 residues. V gave up 0 bases and J gave up 0 bases, with 8 bases separating them. The CDR3 sequence is CASSLAAYSNTGELFF. DNA for the CDR3: TGTGCCAGCAGCTTAGCGGCATACTCGAACACCGGGGAGCTGTTTTTT.

This clonotype was detected a few times. CDR3 sequence (DNA): TGCAGTGCCGGTTGGGGTGTAAGCTACACCTTC. This gives the protein CSAGWGVSYTF. The genes are TRBV20-1 and TRBJ1-2; D ambiguous. The germline CDR1 and CDR2 sequences are DFQATT and SNEGSKA (reference sequence). The ends were cut back, 6 bases at V and 9 bases at J, with 14 bases in the middle. The CDR3 runs 11 residues.

In this sample, this clonotype turned up once. The chain is built from TRBV5-1 and TRBJ1-6; D may be TRBD1 (6 bases). Germline V gene data show CDR1 as SGHRS and CDR2 as YFSETQ. The CDR3 spans 13 residues. Trimming stripped 5 bases from V and 8 bases from J, with 11 bases between. The CDR3 sequence: CASSFTGYSPLHF. The CDR3 region has the DNA TGCGCCAGCAGTTTTACAGGGTATTCACCCCTCCACTTT. Full variable domain (outside the CDR3, taken from reference TRBV5-1 and TRBJ1-6): KAGVTQTPRYLIKTRGQQVTLSCSPISGHRSVSWYQQTPGQGLQFLFEYFSETQRNKGNFPGRFSGRQFSNSRSEMNVSTLELGDSALYLCASSFTGYSPLHFGNGTRLTVT.

Only a few counts were recorded for this clonotype. V gene TRBV28 combines with J gene TRBJ1-1, with a tentative D call TRBD1 (5 bases). The CDR3 runs 16 residues. Trimming took 5 bases from V and 3 from J, leaving 19 bases between them. Germline-derived CDR1 and CDR2 are MDHEN and SYDVKM. The chain's CDR3 is CASSPWGPKRDTEAFF. The CDR3 nucleotides are TGTGCCAGCAGTCCCTGGGGACCTAAGAGGGACACTGAAGCTTTCTTT.